Listed here is a single T cell receptor beta chain. What antigen it recognizes has not been identified. No base quality values were provided; no much bigger clone lies one nucleotide off. In the prospective study, participants were 18 to 89 years old, resided in around 25 geographic areas of the United States, and were enrolled through a virtual design. To assign participants to cohorts, the prospective study relied on clinical history that participants themselves reported in a screening survey and a study questionnaire. In the prospective study, mobile phlebotomists collected whole blood, serum and a nasopharyngeal or oropharyngeal swab from each participant. Additional blood draws and questionnaires over an approximately 2-month period could optionally be provided by prospective study participants. Before DNA extraction, prospective study blood samples were shipped either frozen or at room temperature.

The data are from a study of blood T cell repertoires in COVID-19 (dated by TCRdb to 2018 to 2021). Looking at the study overall: Collaborator samples came from the United States, Italy and Spain and covered acute and convalescent phases of COVID-19. The prospective study material was composed of cDNA or gDNA derived from T cells, B-cell-depleted T cells, or PBMCs. Subjects who had been exposed to COVID-19, were actively infected with it, or had recovered from it provided the deeply sampled blood TCRbeta repertoires that made up the dataset. The repertoires were made available in a free public database intended to serve as a resource for research on the immune response to SARS-CoV-2. The samples were drawn from two sources: the first 160 participants of the ongoing ImmuneRACE study, and approximately 1,300 subjects contributed by 6 global collaborators. A de-identified subject ID, COVID-19 status, age in years and sex were almost always included in the sample metadata. Where available, HLA class I and class II types were obtained from metadata supplied by the sample provider rather than from assay-based typing.

Results and caveats for the whole study, not just this receptor: Clinical and demographic metadata were provided uncurated, with the amount varying by source and participant.

Based on the germline V gene (reference sequence), the CDR1 and CDR2 sequences are LNHDA and SQIVND. At the junction V is shortened by 3 bases and J by 5 bases; bases outside the gene matches: 7. The CDR3, from cysteine to phenylalanine, totals 15 residues. The only DNA kept is the CDR3, 45 bases in frame from the first base. The immunoSEQ Assay, a bias-controlled multiplex PCR, was used to amplify TCRbeta CDR3 regions from genomic DNA. The authors' analysis ran thus. The number of nucleated cells in each sample was estimated by amplification of reference gene primers within the assay. To quantify the absolute abundance of each unique TCRbeta CDR3 rearrangement, sequence reads were collapsed and filtered. For each sample, productive Simpson clonality was calculated by taking the square root of Simpson's diversity index across productive rearrangements. TCRdb took over this immuneACCESS table, retaining in-frame rearrangements with V and J assigned. Such tables are incomplete; in checked studies, under half of the missing clones stem from an unresolved V gene, and the remainder is unexplained. For V, J and clone size, that table is used; D and trimming come from the DNA. The sample data list tens of thousands of clones, and around 80% of these were observed just once. The ten largest clones take up 3.8% of the sample.

Sequenced input: PBMCs or T cells enriched from blood (not recorded which). This receptor was taken from a woman in her 40s with acute COVID-19. The chain uses TRBV19 and TRBJ1-5, and 7 junctional nucleotides match TRBD1. The DNA sequence is given as TGTGCCAGTAGTATCTCCCGACAGGGCGATCAGCCCCAGCATTTT. Translation gives CASSISRQGDQPQHF.